This is a list of T cell receptor beta chains from one sample in a study of tumor-infiltrating lymphocytes in primary liver carcinoma. TCRdb used MiXCR to reprocess the multiplex PCR reads, holding one entry per CDR3 protein. The sample lists about 320,000 distinct CDR3 sequences; around three fifths were seen once. Sample: peripheral blood. These receptors were collected from a man aged 35 to 55 with primary liver carcinoma and hepatitis B virus infection. CDR3s include the opening cysteine and the closing phenylalanine or tryptophan. D genes are given only for firm matches. Clone size is given for some rows only: seen once, a few or many times, or a class if the clone is expanded.

clone size	D gene	J gene	V gene	CDR3 protein	CDR3 DNA
few	NA	TRBJ1-1	TRBV7-8	CASSAPTEAFF	TGTGCCAGCAGCGCGCCAACTGAAGCTTTCTTT
many	TRBD1	TRBJ2-5	TRBV4-3	CASSQEGTGGEETQYF	TGCGCCAGCAGCCAAGAAGGGACAGGGGGGGAAGAGACCCAGTACTTC
NA	NA	TRBJ1-5	TRBV7-2	CASSLARYNQPQHF	TGTGCCAGCAGCTTAGCGCGGTACAATCAGCCCCAGCATTTT
many	NA	TRBJ2-7	TRBV6-2/TRBV6-3	CASTSRGASYEQYF	TGTGCCAGCACCTCAAGGGGAGCCTCCTACGAGCAGTACTTC
NA	TRBD1	TRBJ2-7	TRBV5-4	CACSSRTGRRYEQYF	TGTGCCTGCAGCTCCCGGACAGGGAGACGCTACGAGCAGTACTTC
NA	TRBD2	TRBJ2-5	TRBV20-1	CSAPGGGETQYF	TGCAGTGCTCCGGGAGGTGGGGAGACCCAGTACTTC
NA	NA	TRBJ1-5	TRBV11-2	CASSPDSYDQPQHF	TGTGCCAGCAGTCCGGACAGCTACGATCAGCCCCAGCATTTT
NA	NA	TRBJ1-5	TRBV7-8	CASSLSASNQPQHF	TGTGCCAGCAGCTTAAGCGCGAGCAATCAGCCCCAGCATTTT
NA	TRBD1	TRBJ2-1	TRBV6-5	CASSQDRGDEQFF	TGTGCCAGCAGTCAGGACAGGGGAGATGAGCAGTTCTTC
NA	NA	TRBJ2-3	TRBV6-1	CASSHRALNQPQYF	TGTGCCAGCAGTCACCGGGCCCTTAATCAGCCCCAGTATTTT
NA	NA	TRBJ2-7	TRBV30	CAYSYEQYF	TGTGCCTACTCCTACGAGCAGTACTTC
once	TRBD2	TRBJ2-5	TRBV29-1	CSVSLLAGMGGTPYF	TGCAGCGTTTCCTTACTGGCGGGAATGGGAGGGACCCCGTACTTC
NA	TRBD2	TRBJ2-3	TRBV4-3	CTSSPTGSGLATDTQYF	TGCACCAGCAGCCCCACCGGGAGTGGACTAGCAACAGATACGCAGTATTTT
NA	TRBD1	TRBJ1-2	TRBV29-1	CSVEGGRRPYGYTF	TGTAGCGTTGAAGGGGGCCGCAGGCCATACGGCTACACCTTC
NA	TRBD2	TRBJ2-7	TRBV28	CARSLGASGSREQYF	TGTGCCCGCAGTTTAGGCGCTAGCGGGAGTCGCGAGCAGTACTTC
NA	TRBD1	TRBJ2-7	TRBV28	CASSPPRQGSFYEQYF	TGTGCCAGCAGCCCCCCGCGACAGGGATCCTTCTACGAGCAGTACTTC
NA	NA	TRBJ1-3	TRBV7-9	CASSPPGAPNSGNTIYF	TGTGCCAGCAGCCCACCTGGGGCACCAAACTCTGGAAACACCATATATTTT
NA	NA	TRBJ2-5	TRBV12-3/TRBV12-4	CASRPTRALETQYF	TGTGCCAGCAGACCCACTAGAGCGCTAGAGACCCAGTACTTT
many	NA	TRBJ2-7	TRBV4-1	CASRQGGPSYEQYF	TGCGCCAGCCGGCAGGGCGGGCCTTCCTACGAGCAGTACTTC
many	NA	TRBJ2-2	TRBV4-2	CASSQDPGTGELFF	TGTGCCAGCAGCCAAGATCCCGGCACCGGGGAGCTGTTTTTT
NA	TRBD2	TRBJ2-1	TRBV28	CTSSFRASGNPNEQFF	TGTACCAGCAGTTTCCGGGCTAGCGGGAACCCCAATGAGCAGTTCTTC
many	TRBD1	TRBJ2-4	TRBV5-1	CASSLGATGGFNIQYF	TGCGCCAGCAGCTTGGGGGCGACAGGGGGTTTTAACATTCAGTACTTC
few	TRBD2	TRBJ2-2	TRBV12-5	CASGSSGRAGELFF	TGTGCTAGTGGTTCCAGCGGGAGGGCCGGGGAGCTGTTTTTT
NA	NA	TRBJ1-2	TRBV28	CASSLIVGATNYGYTF	TGTGCCAGCAGTTTAATCGTGGGGGCCACTAACTATGGCTACACCTTC
NA	TRBD1	TRBJ2-1	TRBV6-2/TRBV6-3	CASSFNVQGASSYNEQFF	TGTGCCAGCAGTTTTAATGTTCAGGGGGCGAGCTCCTACAATGAGCAGTTCTTC
NA	NA	TRBJ2-5	TRBV7-9	CASSAGVRETQYF	TGTGCCAGCAGTGCAGGGGTTAGAGAGACCCAGTACTTC
NA	NA	TRBJ2-7	TRBV6-2/TRBV6-3	CASSFSTPGVYNEQYF	TGTGCCAGCAGTTTCTCGACCCCTGGGGTTTACAATGAGCAGTACTTC
NA	TRBD2	TRBJ2-5	TRBV28	CASSSPRAGTQGETQYF	TGTGCCAGCAGCTCCCCCCGAGCGGGAACGCAGGGAGAGACCCAGTACTTC
NA	TRBD2	TRBJ2-3	TRBV4-2	CVSSQVEGGSGGTDTQYF	TGTGTCAGCAGCCAAGTTGAGGGAGGTAGCGGGGGGACAGATACGCAGTATTTT
NA	NA	TRBJ2-7	TRBV28	CASNGGTYEQYF	TGTGCCAGCAATGGCGGGACCTACGAGCAGTACTTC
few	TRBD1	TRBJ1-4	TRBV28	CASRTGGGIANEKLFF	TGTGCCAGTAGGACAGGGGGCGGAATAGCTAATGAAAAACTGTTTTTT